This T cell receptor beta chain stems from a study of identical twins. Study results and caveats: Out-of-frame alpha sequences shared between twins exhibited an excess of low generation probability.

In regard to this clonotype: Its antigen is undetermined.

Germline lookup yields CDR1 SGHKS and CDR2 YYEKEE (reference sequence). This CDR3 is built from 15 residues. V shed 1 base, J shed 3 bases, and the junction held 2 bases outside the gene matches. TCRdb ran MiXCR on the 5' RACE reads and lists one entry per CDR3 protein. In the table there are roughly 770,000 distinct CDR3 sequences, 15% to 20% of which are singletons. The same sample was also studied in work on T cells expressing NK-cell markers.

Sequencing input: PBMCs. The clonotype was recovered from a woman younger than 35 in good health. The chain combines TRBV5-5 with TRBJ2-2, with TRBD1 identical over 8 bases. CDR3 in amino acids: CASSLWGQDTGELFF. CDR3 nucleotide sequence: TGTGCCAGCAGCTTGTGGGGACAGGACACCGGGGAGCTGTTTTTT.